Listed here are 21 T cell receptor beta chains from one sample, sequenced in a study of control samples from healthy donors and cancer patients (TCRdb year 2020). Libraries were constructed by the immunoSEQ multiplex PCR assay. TCRdb holds this immuneACCESS table with in-frame rearrangements only. Some clones are missing; in checked studies, unresolved V genes explain under half, and the rest has no known cause. The sample table contains around 68,000 clones; only one count was recorded for 84% of them. Clones ranked in the top ten supply around 16% of the sample. The sample consisted of blood. These receptors originate from a man between 45 and 60 years old in good health.

This clone was seen just once. V usage is TRBV7-2 and J usage is TRBJ1-2; TRBD1 matches at 8 bases. Looked up from germline, CDR1 is SGHTA and CDR2 is FQGNSA. There are 14 residues in the CDR3. The junction had 4 bases not matched to a gene; V was cut back by 5 bases and J by 2 bases. CDR3 coding DNA: TGTGCCAGCAGCCCTCGACAGGGGAACTATGGCTACACCTTC. It encodes CASSPRQGNYGYTF.

J is TRBJ1-1 and V is TRBV9; D not certain. V was pared by 0 bases and J by 1 base, with 7 bases between. The CDR3 runs to 14 residues. Germline values: CDR1 SGDLS, CDR2 YYNGEE. The CDR3 DNA reads as TGTGCCAGCAGCGTAGGACCCCCGAACACTGAAGCTTTCTTT. It is translated as CASSVGPPNTEAFF.

The chain has TRBV7-2 and TRBJ1-1; no clear D. The CDR3 runs 14 residues. V was clipped by 5 bases and J by 5 bases, with 15 bases between them. Germline V gene data show CDR1 as SGHTA and CDR2 as FQGNSA. The CDR3 protein is CASSASPSWTEAFF. For the CDR3, the DNA is TGTGCCAGCAGCGCGTCTCCATCGTGGACTGAAGCTTTCTTT.

The V call is TRBV11-3, the J call TRBJ1-3, with unresolved D. The V end lost 2 bases, the J end lost 5 bases, and 13 bases lay between the germline ends. Germline V gene data show CDR1 as SGHNT and CDR2 as YENEEA. The CDR3 runs 15 residues. This CDR3 is CASSLNWGGRNTIYF. CDR3 coding DNA: TGTGCCAGCAGCTTAAATTGGGGAGGTAGAAACACCATATATTTT. Combining the CDR3 with reference TRBV11-3 and TRBJ1-3 gives the whole variable domain EAGVVQSPRYKIIEKKQPVAFWCNPISGHNTLYWYLQNLGQGPELLIRYENEEAVDDSQLPKDRFSAERLKGVDSTLKIQPAELGDSAVYLCASSLNWGGRNTIYFGEGSWLTVV.

The chain links TRBV21-1 to TRBJ2-7; the table's D call, TRBD2, has no DNA check behind it. TRBV21-1 is termed a pseudogene. The CDR3 is made up of 16 amino acids. CDR3 loop: CASSKGLAGDFYEQYF. The DNA of the CDR3 is TGTGCCAGCAGCAAGGGACTAGCGGGAGATTTCTACGAGCAGTACTTC.

CDR3 sequence: CASSPPAGQGYNEQFF. For the CDR3, the DNA is TGTGCCAGCTCACCGCCCGCGGGACAGGGTTACAATGAGCAGTTCTTC. This rearrangement joins TRBV18 to TRBJ2-1, with 9 nucleotides matching TRBD1. This CDR3 is 16 amino acids long. The germline CDR1 and CDR2 sequences are KGHSH and LQKENI. Germline trimming cut 3 bases from V and 4 bases from J; bases unmatched to any gene: 7. Complete variable domain (other parts from reference TRBV18 and TRBJ2-1): NAGVMQNPRHLVRRRGQEARLRCSPMKGHSHVYWYRQLPEEGLKFMVYLQKENIIDESGMPKERFSAEFPKEGPSILRIQQVVRGDSAAYFCASSPPAGQGYNEQFFGPGTRLTVL.

There are a few counts of this clone. The rearrangement joins TRBV6-5 to TRBJ1-2; D is perhaps TRBD1 (6 bases). CDR1 and CDR2 (germline): MNHEY, SVGAGI. The length of the CDR3 is 14 residues. The ends were cut back, 6 bases at V and 1 base at J, with 12 bases in the middle. This CDR3 is CASSYRDRNYGYTF. The DNA of the CDR3 is TGTGCCAGCAGCTACAGGGACCGTAACTATGGCTACACCTTC.

V and J are TRBV27 and TRBJ2-1; D is possibly TRBD1 or TRBD2 (7 bases each). The V end was cut by 7 bases, the J end by 7 bases, with 17 bases between. Per the germline V gene, CDR1 is MNHEY and CDR2 is SMNVEV (reference sequence). The CDR3 sequence is 14 residues long. The CDR3 region is CASIQGGGVNEQFF. The CDR3 DNA sequence: TGTGCCAGCATCCAGGGAGGGGGCGTTAATGAGCAGTTCTTC.

The chain uses TRBV7-2 and TRBJ2-7; 7 positions match TRBD2. Trimming at V came to 5 bases and at J to 4 bases, leaving 11 bases not matched to a gene. This CDR3 spans 15 amino acids. The V gene's germline CDR1 is SGHTA and CDR2 FQGNSA. The CDR3 DNA follows: TGTGCCAGCAGCCGTGGCGGGAGTGGAGTTTACGAGCAGTACTTC. It translates to CASSRGGSGVYEQYF.

This clone was observed a single time. The V call is TRBV7-2, the J call TRBJ2-1; 10 bases fit TRBD2. CDR1 is SGHTA and CDR2 is FQGNSA in the germline V gene. V lost 5 bases, J lost 4 bases, and 5 bases stayed unmatched. The CDR3 loop spans 15 amino acids. The CDR3 DNA is TGTGCCAGCAGCCGGGAACTAGCGGGGTACAATGAGCAGTTCTTC. Protein sequence: CASSRELAGYNEQFF.

The J gene is TRBJ2-7, the V gene TRBV5-6; D uncertain. Germline assignment: CDR1 SGHDT and CDR2 YYEEEE. With 0 bases removed from V and 7 bases from J, the gap between germline ends came to 8 bases. This CDR3 spans 12 amino acids. CDR3 nucleotides: TGTGCCAGCAGCTTGGCCGACGGGGAGCAGTACTTC. Amino acid sequence: CASSLADGEQYF.

The chain uses TRBV11-3 and TRBJ2-7; D ambiguous. CDR1 is SGHNT and CDR2 is YENEEA in the germline V gene. The CDR3 runs 13 residues. Trimming shortened V by 3 bases and J by 0 bases, and 6 bases separated the two germline ends. The CDR3 DNA reads as TGTGCCAGCAGCTTTCAGGACTCCTACGAGCAGTACTTC. Its translation is CASSFQDSYEQYF. Variable domain in full (rest from reference TRBV11-3 and TRBJ2-7): EAGVVQSPRYKIIEKKQPVAFWCNPISGHNTLYWYLQNLGQGPELLIRYENEEAVDDSQLPKDRFSAERLKGVDSTLKIQPAELGDSAVYLCASSFQDSYEQYFGPGTRLTVT.

The chain recombines TRBV24-1 with TRBJ2-1; TRBD2 might be the D (7 bases). Per the germline V gene, CDR1 is KGHDR and CDR2 is SFDVKD. The CDR3 is 16 amino acids. With 4 bases removed from V and 0 bases from J, the gap between germline ends came to 12 bases. The CDR3 is CATSDLGGDSYNEQFF. CDR3 DNA: TGTGCCACCAGTGACCTAGGGGGGGACTCCTACAATGAGCAGTTCTTC.

The chain recombines TRBV29-1 with TRBJ2-5; the match to TRBD2 covers 9 bases. Germline values: CDR1 SQVTM, CDR2 ANQGSEA. The CDR3 runs to 14 residues. Germline trimming cut 6 bases from V and 5 bases from J; bases unmatched to any gene: 10. The chain's CDR3 is CSVAISGSGETQYF. Written as DNA, the CDR3 is TGCAGCGTCGCCATTAGCGGGAGTGGGGAGACCCAGTACTTC.

The rearrangement links TRBV30 to TRBJ2-1, with D unresolved. The germline V gene has CDR1 GTSNPN and CDR2 SVGIG (reference sequence). The CDR3 spans 13 residues. V was trimmed by 0 bases and J by 6 bases, leaving 9 bases between them. CDR3: CAWSVRLPNEQFF. The CDR3 DNA sequence: TGTGCCTGGAGTGTTCGACTTCCCAATGAGCAGTTCTTC.

The V and J genes are TRBV9 and TRBJ1-2; TRBD1 might be the D (6 bases). Trimming removed 4 bases at V and 8 bases at J, with 15 bases between. Germline values: CDR1 SGDLS, CDR2 YYNGEE. The CDR3 length is 13 residues. CDR3 sequence (DNA): TGTGCCAGCAGCCCCGATAGGGGGGTAGGCTACACCTTC. Residues: CASSPDRGVGYTF.

The chain combines TRBV5-4 with TRBJ2-1; D tentatively fits TRBD1 or TRBD2 (5 bases each). Germline V lookup: CDR1 SGHNT, CDR2 YYREEE (reference sequence). Trimming took off 4 bases at V and 7 bases at J, with 21 bases between the two ends. The CDR3 sequence is 16 residues long. The CDR3 protein is CASSAARDPLGNEQFF. Written as DNA, the CDR3 is TGTGCCAGCAGCGCAGCCCGGGACCCCCTGGGAAATGAGCAGTTCTTC. Full variable domain (missing parts from reference TRBV5-4 and TRBJ2-1): ETGVTQSPTHLIKTRGQQVTLRCSSQSGHNTVSWYQQALGQGPQFIFQYYREEENGRGNFPPRFSGLQFPNYSSELNVNALELDDSALYLCASSAARDPLGNEQFFGPGTRLTVL.

J is TRBJ2-3 and V is TRBV12-5; no definite D call. This CDR3 contains 13 residues. Between the trimmed V and J ends, which lost 1 base and 0 bases, there was a span of 2 bases. Germline V CDR1 and CDR2: LGHNT, FRNRAP. CDR3 sequence: CASGLASTDTQYF. The CDR3 nucleotides read TGTGCTAGTGGTTTGGCAAGCACAGATACGCAGTATTTT.

V is TRBV20-1 and J is TRBJ2-7; D call uncertain. The CDR3 sequence is 12 residues long. The germline V and J ends were trimmed by 3 bases and 2 bases, with 8 bases remaining between them. Germline V gene sequence: CDR1 DFQATT, CDR2 SNEGSKA (reference sequence). This chain's CDR3 is CSASPRPYEQYF. The CDR3 DNA sequence: TGCAGTGCTAGTCCAAGACCCTACGAGCAGTACTTC.

This clone occurred once. This rearrangement joins TRBV3-1 (or the pseudogene TRBV3-2) to TRBJ2-3, with D perhaps TRBD1 (6 bases). Germline CDR1 reads LGHDT; CDR2 reads YNNKEL (reference sequence). The ends were cut back, 1 base at V and 0 bases at J, with 11 bases in the middle. The CDR3 sequence is 16 residues long. The CDR3: CASSQGWGLSTDTQYF. The CDR3 nucleotides are TGTGCCAGCAGCCAAGGGTGGGGGCTAAGCACAGATACGCAGTATTTT.

As regards this clone: The junction and the germline gene differ at one end; a read error may be behind it. The rearrangement links TRBV20-1 to TRBJ2-4; the D gene could be TRBD1 or TRBD2 (5 bases each). This CDR3 is 10 amino acids long. Germline loops: CDR1 DFQATT, CDR2 SNEGSKA (reference sequence). CDR3 in DNA: TGCAGTGCTAGAGATCAGGGACCGGAATTC. It specifies CSARDQGPEF.